The TCR beta chain described here comes from a study of cytomegalovirus exposure and HLA in healthy donors. Study observations and caveats: Cytomegalovirus status, reportedly, was diagnosed with high specificity and sensitivity by the classifier.

With respect to this clone: The antigen is undetermined.

V lost 1 base to trimming and J lost 1 base, with 10 bases between them. This CDR3 has 15 residues. The germline V gene has CDR1 KGHSH and CDR2 LQKENI. Both 60 Vbeta primers and 13 Jbeta primers went into the PCR. TCRdb keeps only in-frame clones here, not all; method: immunoSEQ multiplex PCR. Among tens of thousands of clones, 60% to 80% were seen once, and the ten largest hold roughly 3.4%. The TCR comes from a woman between 40 and 50 years old in good health and CMV-seropositive. Sequencing used PBMCs. The rearrangement joins TRBV18 to TRBJ1-1, with D perhaps TRBD1 (6 bases). For the CDR3, the DNA is TGTGCCAGCTCACCACGATCAGGGGAGAACACTGAAGCTTTCTTT. As protein: CASSPRSGENTEAFF. Drawing the rest from reference TRBV18 and TRBJ1-1, the complete variable domain is NAGVMQNPRHLVRRRGQEARLRCSPMKGHSHVYWYRQLPEEGLKFMVYLQKENIIDESGMPKERFSAEFPKEGPSILRIQQVVRGDSAAYFCASSPRSGENTEAFFGQGTRLTVV.